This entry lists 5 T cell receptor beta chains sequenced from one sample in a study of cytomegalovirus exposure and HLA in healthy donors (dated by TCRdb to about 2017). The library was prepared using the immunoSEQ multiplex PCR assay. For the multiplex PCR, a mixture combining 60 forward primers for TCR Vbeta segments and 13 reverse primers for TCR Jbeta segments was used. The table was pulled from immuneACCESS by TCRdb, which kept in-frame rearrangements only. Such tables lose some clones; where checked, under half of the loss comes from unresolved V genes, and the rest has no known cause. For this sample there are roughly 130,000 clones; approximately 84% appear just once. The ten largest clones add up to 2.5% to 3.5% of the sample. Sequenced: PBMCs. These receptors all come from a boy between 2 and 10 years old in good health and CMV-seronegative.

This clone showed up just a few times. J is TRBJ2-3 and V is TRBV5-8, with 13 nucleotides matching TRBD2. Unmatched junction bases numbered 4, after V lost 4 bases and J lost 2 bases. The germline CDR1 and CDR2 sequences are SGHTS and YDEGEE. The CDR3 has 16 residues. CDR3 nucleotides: TGTGCCAGCAGCCCAGGACTAGCGGGGGACACAGATACGCAGTATTTT. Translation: CASSPGLAGDTDTQYF.

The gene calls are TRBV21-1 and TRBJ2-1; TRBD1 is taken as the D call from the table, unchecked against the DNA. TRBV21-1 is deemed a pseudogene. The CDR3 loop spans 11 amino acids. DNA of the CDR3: TGTGCCATCTCGACAGGGGATGAGCAGTTCTTC. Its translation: CAISTGDEQFF.

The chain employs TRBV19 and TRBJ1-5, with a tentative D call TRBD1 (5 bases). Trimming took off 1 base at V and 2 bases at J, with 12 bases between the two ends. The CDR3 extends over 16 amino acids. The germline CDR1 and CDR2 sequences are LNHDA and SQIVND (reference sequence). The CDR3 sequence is CASSIVGGGGNQPQHF. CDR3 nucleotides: TGTGCCAGTAGTATAGTTGGGGGAGGGGGCAATCAGCCCCAGCATTTT.

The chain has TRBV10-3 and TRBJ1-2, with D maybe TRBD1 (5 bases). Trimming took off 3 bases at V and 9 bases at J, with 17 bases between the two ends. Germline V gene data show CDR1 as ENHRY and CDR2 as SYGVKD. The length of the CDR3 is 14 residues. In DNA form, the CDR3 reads TGTGCCATCAGTGATTGGACACTCCTGGGGAGCTACACCTTC. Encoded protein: CAISDWTLLGSYTF.

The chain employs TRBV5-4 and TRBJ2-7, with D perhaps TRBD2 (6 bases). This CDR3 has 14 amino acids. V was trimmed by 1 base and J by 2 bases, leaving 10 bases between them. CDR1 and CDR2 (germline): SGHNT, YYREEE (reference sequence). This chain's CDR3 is CASSLRRGAYEQYF. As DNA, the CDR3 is TGTGCCAGCAGCTTGAGGCGGGGAGCCTACGAGCAGTACTTC.